The rows below give T cell receptor beta chains drawn from one sample of a study of breast tumors, draining lymph nodes, adjacent tissues. One entry per CDR3 protein, called by TCRdb with MiXCR from the multiplex PCR reads. In the table there are around 230,000 distinct CDR3 sequences, about a third of which are singletons. Sequences were obtained from axillary lymph node tissue. The receptors shown here come from a female donor with breast cancer. Some clones in this sample may be carry-over from other donors' samples. Each CDR3 is given with its conserved first and last residue. D genes are given only for firm matches. Clone size is stated in some rows and not others, as once, few, many or a class when expanded.

D,J,V,size,CDR3,DNA
TRBD1,TRBJ2-7,TRBV6-2/TRBV6-3,many,CASSDSGTVSYEQYF,TGTGCCAGCAGTGACTCCGGGACAGTCTCCTACGAGCAGTACTTC
TRBD1,TRBJ1-2,TRBV29-1,many,CSYRGPYGYTF,TGCAGCTACAGGGGACCCTATGGCTACACCTTC
TRBD2,TRBJ2-2,TRBV10-3,many,CAIGLAGDHTGELFF,TGTGCCATCGGACTAGCGGGAGACCACACCGGGGAGCTGTTTTTT
TRBD1,TRBJ1-3,TRBV6-5,many,CATVSTGLGNTIYF,TGTGCCACCGTTTCGACAGGGTTAGGAAACACCATATATTTT
NA,TRBJ2-5,TRBV20-1,many,CSAKQGHQETQYF,TGCAGTGCTAAACAGGGACACCAAGAGACCCAGTACTTC
NA,TRBJ2-6,TRBV5-1,NA,CASSSSERFSGANVLTF,TGCGCCAGCAGCTCCTCGGAACGTTTCTCTGGGGCCAACGTCCTGACTTTC
TRBD2,TRBJ2-3,TRBV7-3,many,CASSLSGRLGDTQYF,TGTGCCAGCAGCTTAAGCGGGAGGTTGGGGGATACGCAGTATTTT
NA,TRBJ1-2,TRBV20-1,NA,CSAHHVQRDGYTF,TGCAGTGCTCACCACGTTCAGCGGGATGGCTACACCTTC
NA,TRBJ2-7,TRBV29-1,many,CSVEDLGNEQYF,TGCAGCGTTGAAGATTTGGGGAACGAGCAGTACTTC
TRBD1,TRBJ2-7,TRBV7-9,many,CASSTQGDEQYF,TGTGCCAGCAGCACTCAGGGGGACGAGCAGTACTTC
TRBD1,TRBJ2-2,TRBV12-3/TRBV12-4,NA,CASSFAQQGNGELFF,TGTGCCAGCAGTTTCGCGCAACAGGGGAACGGGGAGCTGTTTTTT
TRBD2,TRBJ2-1,TRBV7-2,many,CASSSRPQREGLSSYNEQFF,TGTGCCAGCAGCTCCCGCCCCCAGCGGGAGGGCCTAAGCTCCTACAATGAGCAGTTCTTC
NA,TRBJ2-5,TRBV20-1,many,CSARDLGETQYF,TGCAGTGCTAGAGATCTAGGAGAGACCCAGTACTTC
NA,TRBJ1-3,TRBV9,many,CASSVAGTGNTIYF,TGTGCCAGCAGCGTCGCCGGGACTGGAAACACCATATATTTT
TRBD1,TRBJ1-2,TRBV3-1,many,CASSRQGAGGYTF,TGTGCCAGCAGTAGACAGGGGGCAGGGGGCTACACCTTC
NA,TRBJ2-1,TRBV25-1,NA,CASSADGKSSYNEQFF,TGTGCCAGCAGTGCTGACGGGAAGAGCTCCTACAATGAGCAGTTCTTC
TRBD2,TRBJ2-1,TRBV9,many,CASSVGLGDPNEQFF,TGTGCCAGCAGCGTGGGACTAGGGGATCCCAATGAGCAGTTCTTC
NA,TRBJ1-4,TRBV12-3/TRBV12-4,many,CASTREGENEKLFF,TGTGCCAGCACCCGAGAGGGGGAGAATGAAAAACTGTTTTTT